Listed below are T cell receptor beta chains from one sample, sequenced in a study of CD8 T cells in Susac syndrome. TCRdb analysed the immunoSEQ multiplex PCR reads with MiXCR anew, one entry per CDR3 protein. The data show some 150,000 distinct CDR3 sequences, roughly 95% seen once. Material: CD4+ T cells from PBMCs. The receptors come from a human donor in good health. Both conserved end residues are part of each CDR3. D genes are given only for firm matches. Rows give clone size only sometimes, using once, few, many, or a class for an expanded clone.

D gene: TRBD1
V gene: TRBV29-1
clone size: .
J gene: TRBJ2-3
CDR3 length: 13
CDR3 DNA: TGCAGCCTCGCAAGGGGGCCCACAGATACGCAGTATTTT
CDR3 protein: CSLARGPTDTQYF

D gene: TRBD2
V gene: TRBV27
clone size: .
J gene: TRBJ2-5
CDR3 length: 15
CDR3 DNA: TGTGCCAGCAGTCCTTTCCTAGCGGGAGAGGAGACCCAGTACTTC
CDR3 protein: CASSPFLAGEETQYF

D gene: .
V gene: TRBV12-5
clone size: .
J gene: TRBJ2-5
CDR3 length: 14
CDR3 DNA: TGTGCTAGTGGTCCCGAGGCAGGGTCGGAGACCCAGTACTTC
CDR3 protein: CASGPEAGSETQYF

D gene: TRBD2
V gene: TRBV20-1
clone size: .
J gene: TRBJ2-5
CDR3 length: 14
CDR3 DNA: TGCAGTGCTAGGCTTGGGGAGGGTAGAGAGACCCAGTACTTC
CDR3 protein: CSARLGEGRETQYF

D gene: .
V gene: TRBV2
clone size: .
J gene: TRBJ1-1
CDR3 length: 13
CDR3 DNA: TGTGCCAGCAGTGAAGAGAGAGACGTTGAAGCTTTCTTT
CDR3 protein: CASSEERDVEAFF

D gene: .
V gene: TRBV18
clone size: .
J gene: TRBJ2-2
CDR3 length: 17
CDR3 DNA: TGTGCCAGCTCATCGGGGCCAGGGGGAGGCAACACCGGGGAGCTGTTTTTT
CDR3 protein: CASSSGPGGGNTGELFF

D gene: .
V gene: TRBV18
clone size: .
J gene: TRBJ1-2
CDR3 length: 14
CDR3 DNA: TGTGCCAGCTCACCACCCGGACAGCCCTATGGCTACACCTTC
CDR3 protein: CASSPPGQPYGYTF

D gene: .
V gene: TRBV27
clone size: .
J gene: TRBJ2-7
CDR3 length: 13
CDR3 DNA: TGTGCCAGCAGCCTAGCGCCCCGCTACGAGCAGTACTTC
CDR3 protein: CASSLAPRYEQYF

D gene: TRBD2
V gene: TRBV28
clone size: .
J gene: TRBJ2-7
CDR3 length: 15
CDR3 DNA: TGTGCCAGCTCCCGCGGGCTAGCGGATCCCTACGAGCAGTACTTC
CDR3 protein: CASSRGLADPYEQYF

D gene: .
V gene: TRBV18
clone size: once
J gene: TRBJ1-1
CDR3 length: 14
CDR3 DNA: TGTGCCAGCTCAGACCTAGGGGGTAACACTGAAGCTTTCTTT
CDR3 protein: CASSDLGGNTEAFF

D gene: .
V gene: TRBV7-8
clone size: .
J gene: TRBJ2-7
CDR3 length: 16
CDR3 DNA: TGTGCCAGCAGCTTAGTTGGGGACGGGAGCTCCTACGAGCAGTACTTC
CDR3 protein: CASSLVGDGSSYEQYF

D gene: TRBD1
V gene: TRBV7-9
clone size: .
J gene: TRBJ1-1
CDR3 length: 17
CDR3 DNA: TGTGCCAGCAGCATAAGGACAGGGGGCAGAGGAGTCACTGAAGTTTTCTTT
CDR3 protein: CASSIRTGGRGVTEVFF

D gene: TRBD1
V gene: TRBV5-4
clone size: .
J gene: TRBJ2-5
CDR3 length: 13
CDR3 DNA: TGTGCCAGCACCGACAGGGGCGATGAGACCCAGTACTTC
CDR3 protein: CASTDRGDETQYF

D gene: .
V gene: TRBV9
clone size: .
J gene: TRBJ2-1
CDR3 length: 13
CDR3 DNA: TGTGCCAGCAGCGTAGTAACGAGCGAGCAGCAGTTCTTC
CDR3 protein: CASSVVTSEQQFF

D gene: .
V gene: TRBV3-1
clone size: .
J gene: TRBJ2-4
CDR3 length: 16
CDR3 DNA: TGTGCCAGCAGCCAAGACTGGGGCTCGTCCAAAAACATTCAGTACTTC
CDR3 protein: CASSQDWGSSKNIQYF

D gene: .
V gene: TRBV2
clone size: .
J gene: TRBJ1-1
CDR3 length: 16
CDR3 DNA: TGTGCCAGCAGTACCGCCCGAGTGGGAACGAACACTGAAGCTTTCTTT
CDR3 protein: CASSTARVGTNTEAFF

D gene: TRBD2
V gene: TRBV6-6
clone size: few
J gene: TRBJ2-5
CDR3 length: 15
CDR3 DNA: TGTGCCAGCAACCAAGGGCTAGCGGGAGCAGAGACCCAGTACTTC
CDR3 protein: CASNQGLAGAETQYF

D gene: TRBD2
V gene: TRBV10-3
clone size: few
J gene: TRBJ2-7
CDR3 length: 12
CDR3 DNA: TGTGCCACCAAGCGGGAGGGGTACGAGCAGTACTTC
CDR3 protein: CATKREGYEQYF

D gene: .
V gene: TRBV28
clone size: .
J gene: TRBJ2-7
CDR3 length: 14
CDR3 DNA: TGTGCCAGCACTCATGGGACCTTTACCTACGAGCAGTACTTC
CDR3 protein: CASTHGTFTYEQYF

D gene: .
V gene: TRBV12-5
clone size: .
J gene: TRBJ2-4
CDR3 length: 13
CDR3 DNA: TGTGCTAGTGGTTTGTCCCCGGGGAACATTCAGTACTTC
CDR3 protein: CASGLSPGNIQYF

D gene: .
V gene: TRBV20-1
clone size: once
J gene: TRBJ2-5
CDR3 length: 10
CDR3 DNA: TGCAGTGGGACACAAGAGACCCAGTACTTC
CDR3 protein: CSGTQETQYF

D gene: .
V gene: TRBV15
clone size: .
J gene: TRBJ1-5
CDR3 length: 15
CDR3 DNA: TGTGCCACCAGCAGAGGTCAGATTAGCAATCAGCCCCAGCATTTT
CDR3 protein: CATSRGQISNQPQHF

D gene: .
V gene: TRBV2
clone size: .
J gene: TRBJ2-2
CDR3 length: 13
CDR3 DNA: TGTGCCAGTCAGTTGCTGAACACCGGGGAGCTGTTTTTT
CDR3 protein: CASQLLNTGELFF

D gene: TRBD1
V gene: TRBV5-1
clone size: once
J gene: TRBJ2-3
CDR3 length: 14
CDR3 DNA: TGCGCCAGCAGCTCGGGACAGGGTACAGATACGCAGTATTTT
CDR3 protein: CASSSGQGTDTQYF

D gene: .
V gene: TRBV27
clone size: .
J gene: TRBJ2-7
CDR3 length: 14
CDR3 DNA: TGTGCCAGCCGTCCCCGGGCCTGGGTTCACGAGCAGTACTTC
CDR3 protein: CASRPRAWVHEQYF

D gene: TRBD2
V gene: TRBV4-2
clone size: .
J gene: TRBJ2-7
CDR3 length: 16
CDR3 DNA: TGTGCCAGCAGCCATGGAAGGTTGGCGGGAGGACACGAGCAGTACTTC
CDR3 protein: CASSHGRLAGGHEQYF

D gene: .
V gene: TRBV27
clone size: .
J gene: TRBJ1-5
CDR3 length: 17
CDR3 DNA: TGTGCCAGCAGCCCATCCTGGGGACGGCGGGGCAATCAGCCCCAGCATTTT
CDR3 protein: CASSPSWGRRGNQPQHF

D gene: .
V gene: TRBV6-5
clone size: .
J gene: TRBJ2-1
CDR3 length: 14
CDR3 DNA: TGTGCCAGCAGCCACCGGAGGGGGAGGAATGAGCAGTTCTTC
CDR3 protein: CASSHRRGRNEQFF

D gene: TRBD2
V gene: TRBV29-1
clone size: .
J gene: TRBJ2-3
CDR3 length: 14
CDR3 DNA: TGCAGCGCCCCACGGGAGGGCCGCACAGATACGCAGTATTTT
CDR3 protein: CSAPREGRTDTQYF

D gene: .
V gene: TRBV5-6
clone size: .
J gene: TRBJ1-2
CDR3 length: 13
CDR3 DNA: TGTGCCAGCAGCCCGTGGGTGTCATCTGGCTACACCTTC
CDR3 protein: CASSPWVSSGYTF

D gene: .
V gene: TRBV12-3/TRBV12-4
clone size: .
J gene: TRBJ2-6
CDR3 length: 17
CDR3 DNA: TGTGCCAGCAGTTTTCCTGCAGGGCCCTCTGGGGCCAACGTCCTGACTTTC
CDR3 protein: CASSFPAGPSGANVLTF

D gene: TRBD2
V gene: TRBV18
clone size: .
J gene: TRBJ2-7
CDR3 length: 17
CDR3 DNA: TGTGCCAGCTCACCGGGGGCCGGACTAGCGCCGAACTACGAGCAGTACTTC
CDR3 protein: CASSPGAGLAPNYEQYF

D gene: .
V gene: TRBV3-1
clone size: .
J gene: TRBJ1-1
CDR3 length: 14
CDR3 DNA: TGTGCCAGCAGCCTACGCGAAACACGGTCTGAAGCTTTCTTT
CDR3 protein: CASSLRETRSEAFF

D gene: .
V gene: TRBV28
clone size: .
J gene: TRBJ2-7
CDR3 length: 14
CDR3 DNA: TGTGCCAGCACCCCGTTAGGGGGAACCTACGAGCAGTACTTC
CDR3 protein: CASTPLGGTYEQYF

D gene: TRBD1
V gene: TRBV3-1
clone size: .
J gene: TRBJ2-5
CDR3 length: 15
CDR3 DNA: TGTGCCAGCAGCCAAGGCACAGGGGGTGGGAGGACCCAGTACTTC
CDR3 protein: CASSQGTGGGRTQYF

D gene: .
V gene: TRBV15
clone size: .
J gene: TRBJ1-1
CDR3 length: 14
CDR3 DNA: TGTGCCACCAGCAGGGAAATCACGAACACTGAAGCTTTCTTT
CDR3 protein: CATSREITNTEAFF

D gene: .
V gene: TRBV2
clone size: .
J gene: TRBJ1-2
CDR3 length: 13
CDR3 DNA: TGTGCCAGCAGACTCACAGGGTCCTATGGCTACACCTTC
CDR3 protein: CASRLTGSYGYTF

D gene: TRBD2
V gene: TRBV9
clone size: .
J gene: TRBJ2-1
CDR3 length: 18
CDR3 DNA: TGTGCCAGCAGCGTATGGCCCCACGGCGGGAGCTCCTACAATGAGCAGTTCTTC
CDR3 protein: CASSVWPHGGSSYNEQFF

D gene: TRBD2
V gene: TRBV10-3
clone size: .
J gene: TRBJ2-7
CDR3 length: 14
CDR3 DNA: TGTGCCATCAGCGCGGGAGCCGACAGCTACGAGCAGTACTTC
CDR3 protein: CAISAGADSYEQYF

D gene: .
V gene: TRBV12-3/TRBV12-4
clone size: .
J gene: TRBJ2-5
CDR3 length: 13
CDR3 DNA: TGTGCCAGCACCCAGGGAACTGAAGAGACCCAGTACTTC
CDR3 protein: CASTQGTEETQYF

D gene: .
V gene: TRBV5-1
clone size: .
J gene: TRBJ2-7
CDR3 length: 15
CDR3 DNA: TGCGCCAGCAGCTTGGGTCAGGGGAACATTGGCGAGCAGTACTTC
CDR3 protein: CASSLGQGNIGEQYF

D gene: TRBD2
V gene: TRBV5-5
clone size: .
J gene: TRBJ2-3
CDR3 length: 15
CDR3 DNA: TGTGCCAGCAGCCGGGGACTACCTGGGTCAGATACGCAGTATTTT
CDR3 protein: CASSRGLPGSDTQYF

D gene: TRBD1
V gene: TRBV27
clone size: .
J gene: TRBJ2-7
CDR3 length: 14
CDR3 DNA: TGTGCCAGCAGTGTAGACAGGGCCGCACTTAAGCAGTACTTC
CDR3 protein: CASSVDRAALKQYF

D gene: .
V gene: TRBV5-4
clone size: .
J gene: TRBJ1-2
CDR3 length: 13
CDR3 DNA: TGTGCCAGCAGCTACAACGTGGGAAATGGCTACACCTTC
CDR3 protein: CASSYNVGNGYTF

D gene: .
V gene: TRBV29-1
clone size: .
J gene: TRBJ2-7
CDR3 length: 14
CDR3 DNA: TGCAGCGTTGAAGGAGGGGGGCTCTCCTACGAGCAGTACTTC
CDR3 protein: CSVEGGGLSYEQYF

D gene: .
V gene: TRBV24-1
clone size: .
J gene: TRBJ2-7
CDR3 length: 13
CDR3 DNA: TGTGCCACCAGCAAGGGGGGGCCGTACGAGCAGTACTTC
CDR3 protein: CATSKGGPYEQYF

D gene: .
V gene: TRBV5-4
clone size: .
J gene: TRBJ1-1
CDR3 length: 15
CDR3 DNA: TGTGCCAGCAGCCCGGACCGTGGACAGAGGTCTGAAGCTTTCTTT
CDR3 protein: CASSPDRGQRSEAFF

D gene: .
V gene: TRBV27
clone size: .
J gene: TRBJ2-1
CDR3 length: 15
CDR3 DNA: TGTGCCAGCAGACCGAGGACCGGTATAGACAATGAGCAGTTCTTC
CDR3 protein: CASRPRTGIDNEQFF

D gene: .
V gene: TRBV5-1
clone size: .
J gene: TRBJ2-5
CDR3 length: 13
CDR3 DNA: TGCGCCAGCACCCAGGGGGGTAGAGAGACCCAGTACTTC
CDR3 protein: CASTQGGRETQYF

D gene: .
V gene: TRBV7-9
clone size: .
J gene: TRBJ1-2
CDR3 length: 14
CDR3 DNA: TGTGCCAGCGCGACAACCGGGACGGAGTATGGCTACACCTTC
CDR3 protein: CASATTGTEYGYTF

D gene: .
V gene: TRBV18
clone size: .
J gene: TRBJ1-1
CDR3 length: 14
CDR3 DNA: TGTGCCAGCTCACCAGGACGTTTGAACACTGAAGCTTTCTTT
CDR3 protein: CASSPGRLNTEAFF

D gene: .
V gene: TRBV5-4
clone size: .
J gene: TRBJ2-6
CDR3 length: 15
CDR3 DNA: TGTGCCAGCAGCTTGAGCCGCTCTGGGGCCAACGTCCTGACTTTC
CDR3 protein: CASSLSRSGANVLTF